This TCR beta chain originates from a study of metastatic and nonmetastatic thyroid tumors. Using MiXCR, TCRdb re-called clones from the PCR reads. The sample yields about 32,000 clones, 15% to 20% seen once. Thyroid surgery was preceded by no treatment in any patient. V dropped 6 bases and J dropped 5; count of bases not matched to a gene: 12. This CDR3 is 16 amino acids long. CDR1 and CDR2 from the germline V gene are MDHEN and SYDVKM. The sample holds many counts of this clone. Sequenced input: blood. This TCR derives from a female donor with papillary thyroid cancer or a benign thyroid nodule (not recorded which). Some clones in this sample may be carry-over from other donors' samples. The J gene is TRBJ2-2, the V gene TRBV28, with 7 bases aligning to TRBD2. The CDR3 loop reads CASSETGREGTGELFF. The CDR3 bases are TGTGCCAGCAGCGAGACGGGCAGGGAGGGGACCGGGGAGCTGTTTTTT.